The present TCR beta chain was sequenced within a study of T cell changes during pregnancy in multiple sclerosis. This CDR3 spans 12 amino acids. Germline CDR1 reads SEHNR; CDR2 reads FQNEAQ (reference sequence). Trimming stripped 4 bases from V and 7 bases from J, with 10 bases between. Sequencing was performed with immunoSEQ multiplex PCR; in TCRdb, only in-frame clones are kept and a portion is missing. The sample includes 120,000 or so clones, approximately 95% of them seen just once. The V and J genes are TRBV7-9 and TRBJ1-1, with D possibly matching TRBD1 (6 bases). The clonotype was recovered from a female donor with multiple sclerosis, enrolled in a pregnancy study. The sequencing used peripheral blood, collected before pregnancy. The CDR3 region is CASSSQGIEAFF. CDR3 bases: TGTGCCAGCAGCTCACAGGGCATTGAAGCTTTCTTT.